This TCR beta chain comes out of a study of T cell responses to AZD1222 COVID-19 vaccine. Points from the study as a whole: Repertoires were obtained solely post-peak T cell response.

Points on this clone: Its antigen is not known.

V gave up 1 base and J gave up 4 bases; unmatched junction bases: 3. The CDR3 consists of 16 residues. The germline gives CDR1 SGHVS, CDR2 FQNEAQ. The method was immunoSEQ multiplex PCR; TCRdb's version includes in-frame clones alone and lacks a portion of them. The sample includes 95,000 to 100,000 clones, 70% to 90% of them seen just once. The material was peripheral blood, obtained 28 days after the second AZD1222 dose. The rearrangement joins TRBV7-8 to TRBJ2-3; 12 positions match TRBD2. This receptor was obtained from an adult who received the AZD1222 COVID-19 vaccine. The CDR3 DNA reads TGTGCCAGCAGCTTAGGACTAGCGGGAGAGTCAGATACGCAGTATTTT. It encodes CASSLGLAGESDTQYF.